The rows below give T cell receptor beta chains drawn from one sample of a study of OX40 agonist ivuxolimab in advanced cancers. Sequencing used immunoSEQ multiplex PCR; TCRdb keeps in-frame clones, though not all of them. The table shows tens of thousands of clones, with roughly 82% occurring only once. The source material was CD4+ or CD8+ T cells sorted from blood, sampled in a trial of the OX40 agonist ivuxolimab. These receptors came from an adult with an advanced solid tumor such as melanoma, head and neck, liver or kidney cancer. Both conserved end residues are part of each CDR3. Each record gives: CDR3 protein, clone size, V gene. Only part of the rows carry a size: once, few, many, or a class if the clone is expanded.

CASSFARGADTQYF	.	TRBV7-2
CASSVGQGYSPLHF	.	TRBV2
CASSSPQGTDTQYF	.	TRBV7-3
CASSEGGMNTEAFF	.	TRBV2
CASSFPGGIAGQETQYF	.	TRBV7-9
CASSFSGGNTGELFF	.	TRBV28
CASSSRDRAIAYEQYF	.	TRBV28
CASSKDVIAYEQYF	.	TRBV6-1
CASSSTITSYNEQFF	.	TRBV11-2
CAFSGAPPPDTQYF	.	TRBV30
CASLPGLAGTGELFF	.	TRBV2
CASSLAGGPGFF	.	TRBV7-2
CASTFGGQGGYGYTF	.	TRBV19
CASRRQETQYF	.	TRBV5-1
CASSLGSTDTQYF	.	TRBV28
CASSYIGAPYTQYF	.	TRBV6-5
CASSFSETQYF	.	TRBV5-1
CASWRSGGTDTQYF	.	TRBV28
CASSLSSGTRETQYF	.	TRBV11-1
CSVEVNVGGYTF	.	TRBV29-1
CASRGQQMNTEAFF	.	TRBV28
CASSFSGNQPQHF	.	TRBV27
CASSSAAYSYEQYF	.	TRBV7-9
CASSPTSGGTDTQYF	.	TRBV18
CAIGVQASSGNTIYF	.	TRBV10-3
CASSQTRGGGTEAFF	once	TRBV5-4
CASSPLAVDGLNTEAFF	.	TRBV7-3
CASLRQGEGYTF	few	TRBV19
CASSFLGRDTQYF	.	TRBV7-9
CASSLGGTQYF	.	TRBV28
CASSPEYGYQETQYF	.	TRBV18
CASSQDSRQNNYGYTF	.	TRBV4-2
CASSLVLQETQYF	.	TRBV7-6
CASVSAGLNEQFF	few	TRBV7-2
CASSRSSSHNEQFF	.	TRBV18
CASSPTEYNEQFF	once	TRBV18
CASSEYGDRPQPQHF	.	TRBV10-2
CASRSGQPSGTEAFF	.	TRBV6-1
CASSLDVTGGNTEAFF	.	TRBV5-1
CASSLVSAGGQETQYF	few	TRBV27
CASSLEQYNSPLHF	.	TRBV5-1
CASSLASVTEAFF	once	TRBV5-6
CASSFRGNTEAFF	.	TRBV7-2
CASSIVVSYEQYF	.	TRBV19
CASSLIPGLTSSYEQYF	few	TRBV7-2
CASRSPQGLNTEAFF	.	TRBV28
CASSRLIRETQYF	few	TRBV4-1
CASSRAGGKETQYF	.	TRBV4-3
CASSLWHHGRSSYEQYF	.	TRBV28
CSARDFLSTEAFF	.	TRBV29-1
CAATTGSNQPQHF	.	TRBV28
CASSRGTNQETQYF	.	TRBV7-7
CASSLERHLEAFF	.	TRBV27
CASSYGDRGVGGNQPQHF	once	TRBV7-9
CASSLNGGVQETQYF	.	TRBV13
CASSEALVTSWYTF	once	TRBV6-1
CASSLGIEPSHEQYF	.	TRBV7-6
CASSFGGQDLFNYGYTF	.	TRBV27
CASSYSAESYEQYF	.	TRBV6-6